The 27 T cell receptor beta chains below all came from one sample that was sequenced in a study of T cells in localized non-small cell lung cancer. The method was immunoSEQ multiplex PCR; TCRdb's version includes in-frame clones alone and lacks a portion of them. The sample has about 28,000 clones, over 80% seen once; the top ten hold roughly 4.1%. The material was peripheral blood mononuclear cells, obtained before any cancer treatment. Receptors were obtained from a woman aged 35 to 69 with stage III lung adenocarcinoma.

This chain uses TRBV7-9 with TRBJ1-1; D is uncertain. The germline gives CDR1 SEHNR, CDR2 FQNEAQ (reference sequence). CDR3 size: 14 residues. V lost 4 bases, J lost 2 bases, and 11 bases lay in between. The CDR3 coding sequence is TGTGCCAGCAGCTACGAAGGGAGAAACACTGAAGCTTTCTTT. It codes for CASSYEGRNTEAFF.

V and J are TRBV18 and TRBJ2-7; a weak D match, TRBD1 (5 bases). Trimming took 6 bases from V and 3 from J, leaving 9 bases between them. From germline, CDR1 is KGHSH and CDR2 LQKENI. The CDR3 covers 12 residues. The CDR3 sequence: CASSPDSYEQYF. The DNA of the CDR3 is TGTGCCAGCTCCCCAGACAGCTACGAGCAGTACTTC.

The chain carries TRBV7-2 and TRBJ2-2, with D possibly being TRBD1 or TRBD2 (6 bases each). The CDR3 covers 16 residues. The germline V gene encodes CDR1 SGHTA and CDR2 FQGNSA. V shed 1 base and J shed 8 bases, with 17 bases lying between them. CDR3 in amino acids: CASSLEVLGGTGELFF. CDR3 nucleotide sequence: TGTGCCAGCAGCTTAGAAGTGTTAGGGGGGACTGGGGAGCTGTTTTTT.

This clone appeared a few times. The chain is built from TRBV5-1 and TRBJ1-5; D possibly corresponds to TRBD1 (5 bases). The V end was cut by 0 bases, the J end by 7 bases, with 8 bases between. CDR1 SGHRS and CDR2 YFSETQ come from the germline V gene. The CDR3 is 13 residues long. The CDR3 region has the DNA TGCGCCAGCAGCTTGGAGGGGTTACAGCCCCAGCATTTT. This gives the protein CASSLEGLQPQHF. The whole variable domain, filled in from reference TRBV5-1 and TRBJ1-5, reads KAGVTQTPRYLIKTRGQQVTLSCSPISGHRSVSWYQQTPGQGLQFLFEYFSETQRNKGNFPGRFSGRQFSNSRSEMNVSTLELGDSALYLCASSLEGLQPQHFGDGTRLSIL.

V gene TRBV5-1 combines with J gene TRBJ1-1, with unresolved D. Trimming took 5 bases from V and 5 from J, leaving 16 bases between them. CDR3 length: 14 residues. Germline V gives CDR1 SGHRS, CDR2 YFSETQ. The CDR3 here is CASRRTASVTEAFF. For the CDR3, the DNA is TGCGCCAGCAGGCGCACGGCTTCGGTGACTGAAGCTTTCTTT.

This clone was found once. The chain links TRBV5-1 to TRBJ2-1, with 13 bases fitting TRBD2. CDR1 is SGHRS and CDR2 is YFSETQ in the germline V gene. The CDR3 runs to 15 residues. J lost 5 bases, V lost 4 bases, and 3 bases had no gene match. The CDR3 DNA reads TGCGCCAGCAGCAAAGGGACTAGCGGGAACAATGAGCAGTTCTTC. Its protein product is CASSKGTSGNNEQFF.

The chain recombines TRBV13 with TRBJ2-3; D is undetermined. Germline loops: CDR1 PRHDT, CDR2 FYEKMQ (reference sequence). The length of the CDR3 is 16 residues. V was cut by 2 bases and J by 2 bases, with 14 bases left in between. CDR3: CASSLQIGRFTDTQYF. CDR3 nucleotides: TGTGCCAGCAGCTTACAGATCGGGCGGTTCACAGATACGCAGTATTTT.

This chain joins TRBV10-3 and TRBJ2-1, with TRBD1 identical over 9 bases. Per the germline V gene, CDR1 is ENHRY and CDR2 is SYGVKD. After removal of 6 bases from V and 9 bases from J, the junction contained 6 bases not matched to a gene. The CDR3 runs to 13 residues. CDR3 sequence reads: CAIRGTGNVEQFF. The CDR3 nucleotides are TGTGCCATCAGGGGGACAGGGAATGTTGAGCAGTTCTTC.

The J gene is TRBJ2-1, the V gene TRBV10-1; TRBD2 agrees at 8 bases. Per the germline V gene, CDR1 is WNHNN and CDR2 is SYGVQD (reference sequence). With 5 bases clipped from V and 7 bases from J, the junction kept 4 bases outside the gene matches. The CDR3 runs 13 residues. CDR3 residues: CASSTGGQNEQFF. The CDR3 nucleotides read TGCGCCAGCAGTACGGGGGGGCAAAATGAGCAGTTCTTC.

This rearrangement joins TRBV18 to TRBJ2-3; the D call may be TRBD1 or TRBD2 (7 bases each). Germline CDR1 is KGHSH and CDR2 is LQKENI. With 3 bases removed from V and 2 bases from J, the gap between germline ends came to 15 bases. CDR3 length equals 16 residues. The CDR3 DNA reads as TGTGCCAGCTCACCGCAGGGGGGGTCGTTCACAGATACGCAGTATTTT. Translated: CASSPQGGSFTDTQYF.

This chain joins TRBV5-4 and TRBJ2-5; 9 bases agree with TRBD1. V shed 4 bases, J shed 1 base, and the junction held 8 bases outside the gene matches. This CDR3 has 16 residues. The germline CDR1 and CDR2 sequences are SGHNT and YYREEE (reference sequence). The CDR3 here is CASSKLGQGLQETQYF. The CDR3 bases are TGTGCCAGCAGCAAATTGGGACAGGGCCTCCAAGAGACCCAGTACTTC.

V is TRBV5-5 and J is TRBJ2-1, with D possibly called TRBD1 or TRBD2 (6 bases each). CDR3 length: 14 amino acids. V lost 4 bases, J lost 8 bases, and 16 bases lay in between. Germline CDR1 is SGHKS and CDR2 is YYEKEE (reference sequence). The CDR3 nucleotides read TGTGCCAGCAGCCCCGAGTGGGGGGCGGATGAGCAGTTCTTC. It translates to CASSPEWGADEQFF. Together with reference TRBV5-5 and TRBJ2-1, the CDR3 gives the full variable domain: DAGVTQSPTHLIKTRGQQVTLRCSPISGHKSVSWYQQVLGQGPQFIFQYYEKEERGRGNFPDRFSARQFPNYSSELNVNALLLGDSALYLCASSPEWGADEQFFGPGTRLTVL.

The CDR3 nucleotides are TGTGCCTGGAGTGCAAGGACTAGCGGGAGGGTTGAGCAGTTCTTC. Protein: CAWSARTSGRVEQFF. The chain joins TRBV30 to TRBJ2-1, with 15 bases matching TRBD2. Germline assignment: CDR1 GTSNPN and CDR2 SVGIG (reference sequence). This CDR3 comprises 15 residues. V lost 1 base to trimming and J lost 9 bases; unmatched junction nucleotides: 4.

This clone was detected only a few times. The chain is built from TRBV27 and TRBJ1-1; tentative D call: TRBD1 (6 bases). The V gene lost 4 bases and the J gene lost 1 base, with 13 bases spanning the gap. From germline, CDR1 is MNHEY and CDR2 SMNVEV (reference sequence). The length of the CDR3 is 15 residues. The CDR3, as DNA: TGTGCCAGCAGTTCCCTCACAGGGTGGAACACTGAAGCTTTCTTT. The encoded protein is CASSSLTGWNTEAFF.

The rearrangement uses TRBV18 and TRBJ2-5, with 9 positions matching TRBD2. Germline CDR1 reads KGHSH; CDR2 reads LQKENI. This CDR3 has 15 amino acids. The ends lost 6 bases at V and 5 bases at J; junction bases unmatched: 10. The CDR3 region has the DNA TGTGCCAGCTCTCCGACCGGGACTAGCTTGGAGACCCAGTACTTC. Amino acid sequence: CASSPTGTSLETQYF.

The rearrangement joins TRBV7-9 to TRBJ1-1; D not resolved. The germline gives CDR1 SEHNR, CDR2 FQNEAQ (reference sequence). This CDR3 spans 13 amino acids. V was shortened by 5 bases and J by 1 base, with 8 bases between the two germline ends. The CDR3 nucleotides are TGTGCCAGCAGCCCTACACAGAACACTGAAGCTTTCTTT. This translates into CASSPTQNTEAFF.

This clone was found once. V and J are TRBV7-9 and TRBJ1-1; D unresolved. CDR3 length equals 13 residues. V lost 1 base and J 8 bases, leaving 11 bases between the germline ends. Germline CDR1 SEHNR, CDR2 FQNEAQ (reference sequence). Here the CDR3 DNA reads TGTGCCAGCAGCTTAGGAGGGTCCCGAGAAGCTTTCTTT. It yields the protein CASSLGGSREAFF.

The chain recombines TRBV18 with TRBJ1-1; D remains ambiguous. The CDR3 length is 14 residues. CDR1 is KGHSH, CDR2 LQKENI, per germline. V lost 3 bases and J lost 5, with 13 bases in between. For the CDR3, the DNA is TGTGCCAGCTCACCTGGCGACCACTTAACTGAAGCTTTCTTT. Protein sequence: CASSPGDHLTEAFF.

CDR3 coding DNA: TGTGCCAGCAGCCGCCAGTCGACCCGCGGGAGTATTCAGACCCAGTACTTC. It translates to CASSRQSTRGSIQTQYF. This sequence joins TRBV7-2 and TRBJ2-7, with TRBD2 identical over 7 bases. The end of the DNA aligns better with TRBJ2-5, so the J call may be wrong. Germline assignment: CDR1 SGHTA and CDR2 FQGNSA. There are 17 residues in the CDR3.

The genes are TRBV10-3 and TRBJ1-1; 7 nucleotides align to TRBD1. Trimming cost V 7 bases and J 2 bases; bases outside gene matches: 7. CDR1 is ENHRY, CDR2 SYGVKD, per germline. CDR3 size: 14 residues. Here the CDR3 reads CAIKTGQRNTEAFF. In nucleotides, the CDR3 is TGTGCCATCAAAACGGGACAGAGAAACACTGAAGCTTTCTTT.

The V gene is TRBV7-8, the J gene TRBJ2-1; 9 bases map to TRBD1. The CDR3 is 15 amino acids. Germline V gives CDR1 SGHVS, CDR2 FQNEAQ. Unmatched junction bases numbered 4, after V lost 5 bases and J lost 2 bases. The CDR3 DNA reads as TGTGCCAGCAGCCTAAGGGACAGGGCCTACAATGAGCAGTTCTTC. Encoded protein: CASSLRDRAYNEQFF.

This rearrangement joins TRBV4-3 to TRBJ2-2, with no clear D. CDR3 size: 15 residues. V was shortened by 0 bases and J by 0 bases, with 5 bases between the two germline ends. In germline, CDR1 is LGHNA, CDR2 YSLEER. The CDR3 DNA reads TGCGCCAGCAGCCAAGATCGACCGAACACCGGGGAGCTGTTTTTT. Protein: CASSQDRPNTGELFF.

J is TRBJ1-2 and V is TRBV30; 8 bases are shared with TRBD1. In germline, CDR1 is GTSNPN, CDR2 SVGIG (reference sequence). This CDR3 has 14 residues. The V gene end was trimmed by 0 bases and the J gene end by 8 bases; junction bases not matched to a gene: 8. The CDR3 DNA is TGTGCCTGGAGTGTCCAGGGGGCGGCTATGGGCTACACCTTC. As protein: CAWSVQGAAMGYTF.

The CDR3 region is CASSLETGRRQPQHF. The CDR3 coding sequence is TGTGCCAGCAGCTTGGAGACAGGAAGAAGGCAGCCCCAGCATTTT. The chain couples TRBV5-8 to TRBJ1-5, with D possibly matching TRBD1 (6 bases). The CDR3 has 15 amino acids. CDR1 SGHTS and CDR2 YDEGEE come from the germline V gene. V was clipped by 0 bases and J by 7 bases, with 14 bases between them.

This clone was recorded only once. This chain uses TRBV10-2 with TRBJ1-5; weak D call: TRBD1 (6 bases). Germline assignment: CDR1 WSHSY and CDR2 SAAADI. V lost 6 bases to trimming and J lost 0 bases, with 12 bases between them. The CDR3 extends over 15 amino acids. The chain's CDR3 is CASRIGQHSNQPQHF. The CDR3 bases are TGCGCCAGCAGAATAGGACAGCATAGCAATCAGCCCCAGCATTTT.

This chain joins TRBV5-1 and TRBJ1-5; TRBD1 might be the D (5 bases). The CDR3 loop spans 15 amino acids. Trimming pared 2 bases from V and 0 bases from J, leaving 9 bases between. From germline, CDR1 is SGHRS and CDR2 YFSETQ. CDR3 loop: CASSFRGDSNQPQHF. CDR3 bases: TGCGCCAGCAGCTTTAGAGGGGATAGCAATCAGCCCCAGCATTTT. Combining the CDR3 with reference TRBV5-1 and TRBJ1-5 gives the whole variable domain KAGVTQTPRYLIKTRGQQVTLSCSPISGHRSVSWYQQTPGQGLQFLFEYFSETQRNKGNFPGRFSGRQFSNSRSEMNVSTLELGDSALYLCASSFRGDSNQPQHFGDGTRLSIL.

A single count supports this clone. CDR3 nucleotides: TGTGCCAGCCAGCAACAGGGCACTAATGAAAAACTGTTTTTT. Encoded protein: CASQQQGTNEKLFF. The V call is TRBV6-1, the J call TRBJ1-4, with D tentatively TRBD1 (6 bases). Germline loops: CDR1 MNHNS, CDR2 SASEGT. The V and J ends lost 8 bases and 2 bases respectively, with 12 bases between them. The CDR3 runs to 14 residues.